The clone carrying this T cell receptor beta chain turned up a few times. Its antigen is still unknown. V was shortened by 6 bases and J by 4 bases, with 7 bases between the two germline ends. The CDR3 length is 13 residues. The data are from a study of naive and memory T cell subsets. Study results and limitations: Over 90% of naive TCR sequences appeared only once after error correction, unlike memory subsets.

An equimolar mix of two oligonucleotides served as the beta constant-region primer for TRBC1 and TRBC2. An oligonucleotide with the SP2 primer and a 12-nucleotide UMI was ligated to the cDNA 3' end. The ligated cDNA underwent four PCR rounds using SP2 and nested alpha and beta constant-region primers. TCRdb analysed the UMI-ligation and nested PCR reads with MiXCR anew, one entry per CDR3 protein. Seen here are 120,000 to 150,000 distinct CDR3 sequences, over 15% observed once, and the top ten hold just over 0.14%. The sample consisted of naive CD4+ T cells from blood. The receptor's source is a human donor in good health. The gene calls are TRBV12-3 or TRBV12-4 and TRBJ2-6; D is undetermined. The CDR3 region is CASSPYGANVLTF. Written as DNA, the CDR3 is TGTGCCAGCAGCCCTTACGGGGCCAACGTCCTGACTTTC.